Listed below are T cell receptor beta chains from one sample, sequenced in a study of blood T cell repertoires in COVID-19. Produced via immunoSEQ multiplex PCR; TCRdb's table is partial and in-frame only. Of a few hundred thousand clones in the sample, around 84% were seen once. The sample comprised peripheral blood. These receptors were collected from a woman under 30 with acute or convalescent COVID-19. Both conserved end residues are part of each CDR3. A D gene is named only where the DNA matches it firmly. Clone sizes are given selectively: once, few, many, or a class where the clone is expanded.

clone_size: NA; v_call: TRBV28; j_call: TRBJ1-2; d_call: NA; cdr3_aa: CASSFPKIGQLYGYTF; cdr3_nt: TGTGCCAGCAGTTTCCCCAAAATCGGACAGCTCTATGGCTACACCTTC
clone_size: NA; v_call: TRBV9; j_call: TRBJ2-1; d_call: NA; cdr3_aa: CASRGTGGNEQFF; cdr3_nt: TGTGCCAGCAGGGGAACCGGGGGCAATGAGCAGTTCTTC
clone_size: NA; v_call: TRBV5-5; j_call: TRBJ2-1; d_call: TRBD2; cdr3_aa: CASSLVLAGGTGEQFF; cdr3_nt: TGTGCCAGCAGCTTGGTGCTAGCGGGGGGTACCGGTGAGCAGTTCTTC
clone_size: once; v_call: TRBV29-1; j_call: TRBJ2-1; d_call: NA; cdr3_aa: CSVDLFSSGAYNEQFF; cdr3_nt: TGCAGCGTTGACCTCTTTAGTAGCGGCGCCTACAATGAGCAGTTCTTC
clone_size: NA; v_call: TRBV7-2; j_call: TRBJ1-2; d_call: TRBD1; cdr3_aa: CASTRQGLNYGYTF; cdr3_nt: TGTGCCAGCACCCGACAGGGGTTAAACTATGGCTACACCTTC
clone_size: NA; v_call: TRBV29-1; j_call: TRBJ2-7; d_call: TRBD2; cdr3_aa: CSVPSGPAGEQYF; cdr3_nt: TGCAGCGTTCCTAGCGGCCCGGCGGGGGAGCAGTACTTC
clone_size: NA; v_call: TRBV18; j_call: TRBJ2-7; d_call: TRBD2; cdr3_aa: CASSPSGSSYEQYF; cdr3_nt: TGTGCCAGCTCACCTAGCGGGAGCTCCTACGAGCAGTACTTC
clone_size: few; v_call: TRBV29-1; j_call: TRBJ2-7; d_call: TRBD1; cdr3_aa: CSVEVRDRGGEQYF; cdr3_nt: TGCAGCGTTGAGGTGCGGGACAGGGGAGGTGAGCAGTACTTC
clone_size: NA; v_call: TRBV6-5; j_call: TRBJ2-7; d_call: TRBD1; cdr3_aa: CASSFGQGIDEQYF; cdr3_nt: TGTGCCAGCAGTTTTGGACAGGGGATCGACGAGCAGTACTTC
clone_size: NA; v_call: TRBV9; j_call: TRBJ2-3; d_call: TRBD1; cdr3_aa: CASSVGGGQSTSTDTQYF; cdr3_nt: TGTGCCAGCAGCGTAGGAGGGGGACAGTCCACTAGCACAGATACGCAGTATTTT
clone_size: NA; v_call: TRBV4-1; j_call: TRBJ2-2; d_call: TRBD1; cdr3_aa: CASSLGQGVGTGELFF; cdr3_nt: TGCGCCAGCAGCCTAGGACAGGGGGTCGGCACCGGGGAGCTGTTTTTT
clone_size: few; v_call: TRBV5-1; j_call: TRBJ2-3; d_call: NA; cdr3_aa: CASSPGQGYTDTQYF; cdr3_nt: TGCGCCAGCAGCCCCGGGCAGGGGTACACAGATACGCAGTATTTT
clone_size: NA; v_call: TRBV11-2; j_call: TRBJ2-7; d_call: TRBD2; cdr3_aa: CASSLFPGLGVYEQYF; cdr3_nt: TGTGCCAGCAGCTTATTTCCCGGACTAGGGGTCTACGAGCAGTACTTC
clone_size: NA; v_call: TRBV5-1; j_call: TRBJ2-7; d_call: TRBD1; cdr3_aa: CASSLAPGTGSPYEQYF; cdr3_nt: TGCGCCAGCAGCTTGGCCCCCGGGACAGGGTCCCCCTACGAGCAGTACTTC
clone_size: NA; v_call: TRBV5-1; j_call: TRBJ1-2; d_call: NA; cdr3_aa: CASRLENYGYTF; cdr3_nt: TGCGCCAGCAGGTTAGAGAACTATGGCTACACCTTC
clone_size: once; v_call: TRBV14; j_call: TRBJ1-1; d_call: NA; cdr3_aa: CASSLNLRGTEAFF; cdr3_nt: TGTGCCAGCAGCCTTAACTTACGGGGGACTGAAGCTTTCTTT
clone_size: few; v_call: TRBV5-6; j_call: TRBJ1-2; d_call: NA; cdr3_aa: CASSPGERGSYGYTF; cdr3_nt: TGTGCCAGCAGCCCCGGCGAGAGGGGGAGCTATGGCTACACCTTC
clone_size: once; v_call: TRBV28; j_call: TRBJ1-5; d_call: NA; cdr3_aa: CASSLVGSGQPQHF; cdr3_nt: TGTGCCAGCAGTTTAGTTGGCAGTGGTCAGCCCCAGCATTTT
clone_size: NA; v_call: TRBV7-9; j_call: TRBJ2-2; d_call: TRBD1; cdr3_aa: CASSSRQGGGELFF; cdr3_nt: TGTGCCAGCAGCTCAAGACAGGGCGGCGGGGAGCTGTTTTTT
clone_size: NA; v_call: TRBV19; j_call: TRBJ1-5; d_call: NA; cdr3_aa: CASSIRVVNNQPQHF; cdr3_nt: TGTGCCAGTAGTATTCGTGTAGTGAACAATCAGCCCCAGCATTTT
clone_size: NA; v_call: TRBV5-6; j_call: TRBJ2-2; d_call: NA; cdr3_aa: CASSLVPAGELFF; cdr3_nt: TGTGCCAGCAGCTTGGTTCCGGCCGGGGAGCTGTTTTTT
clone_size: NA; v_call: TRBV3-1/TRBV3-2; j_call: TRBJ2-2; d_call: TRBD2; cdr3_aa: CASSRLAANTGELFF; cdr3_nt: TGTGCCAGCAGCCGACTAGCGGCAAACACCGGGGAGCTGTTTTTT
clone_size: NA; v_call: TRBV28; j_call: TRBJ2-1; d_call: NA; cdr3_aa: CASSLGGAIHEQFF; cdr3_nt: TGTGCCAGCAGTTTAGGCGGGGCTATCCATGAGCAGTTCTTC
clone_size: NA; v_call: TRBV11-2; j_call: TRBJ2-3; d_call: NA; cdr3_aa: CASSLDPRGDTQYF; cdr3_nt: TGTGCCAGCAGCTTAGATCCCAGGGGAGATACGCAGTATTTT
clone_size: once; v_call: TRBV3-1/TRBV3-2; j_call: TRBJ2-7; d_call: NA; cdr3_aa: CASSHPPAEQYF; cdr3_nt: TGTGCCAGCAGCCACCCACCCGCGGAGCAGTACTTC
clone_size: NA; v_call: TRBV28; j_call: TRBJ2-1; d_call: NA; cdr3_aa: CASGRGGLRNEQFF; cdr3_nt: TGTGCCAGCGGAAGGGGCGGTCTTCGGAATGAGCAGTTCTTC
clone_size: NA; v_call: TRBV11-3; j_call: TRBJ2-2; d_call: NA; cdr3_aa: CASSSSGTNTGELFF; cdr3_nt: TGTGCCAGCAGCTCTTCCGGGACAAACACCGGGGAGCTGTTTTTT
clone_size: NA; v_call: TRBV9; j_call: TRBJ1-1; d_call: NA; cdr3_aa: CASSVVLGQTEAFF; cdr3_nt: TGTGCCAGCAGCGTAGTTTTAGGACAGACTGAAGCTTTCTTT
clone_size: NA; v_call: TRBV2; j_call: TRBJ1-1; d_call: TRBD1; cdr3_aa: CASRVRQGNTEAFF; cdr3_nt: TGTGCCAGCAGGGTAAGACAGGGGAACACTGAAGCTTTCTTT
clone_size: NA; v_call: TRBV19; j_call: TRBJ2-5; d_call: NA; cdr3_aa: CASSPGVTQYF; cdr3_nt: TGTGCCAGTAGTCCAGGGGTGACCCAGTACTTC
clone_size: many; v_call: TRBV9; j_call: TRBJ1-4; d_call: NA; cdr3_aa: CASSVGSTNEKLFF; cdr3_nt: TGTGCCAGCAGCGTAGGCAGTACCAATGAAAAACTGTTTTTT
clone_size: NA; v_call: TRBV27; j_call: TRBJ1-5; d_call: TRBD1; cdr3_aa: CASRLGQGSYQPQHF; cdr3_nt: TGTGCCAGCAGGTTGGGACAGGGGTCTTATCAGCCCCAGCATTTT
clone_size: NA; v_call: TRBV14; j_call: TRBJ1-2; d_call: NA; cdr3_aa: CASSQNVRTMNGYTF; cdr3_nt: TGTGCCAGCAGCCAAAACGTACGGACAATGAATGGCTACACCTTC
clone_size: many; v_call: TRBV10-1; j_call: TRBJ1-6; d_call: TRBD1; cdr3_aa: CASQGQKDSPLHF; cdr3_nt: TGCGCCAGCCAGGGACAGAAGGATTCACCCCTCCACTTT
clone_size: NA; v_call: TRBV7-3; j_call: TRBJ2-1; d_call: TRBD2; cdr3_aa: CASSLGLAGASSYNEQFF; cdr3_nt: TGTGCCAGCAGCTTAGGACTAGCGGGGGCGAGCTCCTACAATGAGCAGTTCTTC